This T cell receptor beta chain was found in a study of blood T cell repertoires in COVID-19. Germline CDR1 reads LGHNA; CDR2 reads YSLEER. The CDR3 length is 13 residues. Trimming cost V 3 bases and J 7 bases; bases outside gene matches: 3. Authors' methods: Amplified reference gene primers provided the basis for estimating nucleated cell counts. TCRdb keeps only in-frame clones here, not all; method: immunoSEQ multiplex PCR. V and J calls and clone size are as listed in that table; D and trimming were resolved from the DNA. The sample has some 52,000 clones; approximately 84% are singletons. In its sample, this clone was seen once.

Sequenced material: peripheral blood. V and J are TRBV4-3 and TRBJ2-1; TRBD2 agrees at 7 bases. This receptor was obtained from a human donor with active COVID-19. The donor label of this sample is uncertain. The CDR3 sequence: CASSHGRENEQFF. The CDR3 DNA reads TGCGCCAGCAGCCATGGGAGGGAGAATGAGCAGTTCTTC.